The 27 T cell receptor beta chains below were found in one sample sequenced in a study of cytomegalovirus exposure and HLA in healthy donors. The PCR had 60 Vbeta and 13 Jbeta primers. The table came from immunoSEQ multiplex PCR; TCRdb's copy has only in-frame clones and leaves some out. The profile shows 150,000 to 200,000 clones, roughly 80% of them singletons. The source material was PBMCs. These receptors all come from a female donor in good health and CMV-seronegative.

The chain is built from TRBV5-1 and TRBJ2-1; TRBD2 matches at 10 bases. The CDR3 sequence is 15 residues long. The germline V gene has CDR1 SGHRS and CDR2 YFSETQ. Germline trimming cut 0 bases from V and 10 bases from J; bases unmatched to any gene: 7. Here the CDR3 DNA reads TGCGCCAGCAGCTTGGGGAGCGGGAGGGCGAGAGAGCAGTTCTTC. This sequence encodes CASSLGSGRAREQFF.

This chain joins TRBV19 and TRBJ1-1; D is perhaps TRBD1 (6 bases). Trimming removed 1 base from V and 5 bases from J, with 14 bases in between. Germline V CDR1 and CDR2: LNHDA, SQIVND (reference sequence). The CDR3 length is 15 residues. For the CDR3, the DNA is TGTGCCAGTAGTATAGGGCAGGGGCGCGGAACTGAAGCTTTCTTT. This gives the protein CASSIGQGRGTEAFF.

The genes are TRBV5-1 and TRBJ1-3; TRBD1 matches at 7 bases. The J segment lost 2 bases and the V segment lost 4 bases, leaving 9 bases of the junction unmatched. This CDR3 spans 16 amino acids. Germline CDR1 is SGHRS and CDR2 is YFSETQ. CDR3 nucleotide sequence: TGCGCCAGCAGCGGGGGACAGACCCAGGCTGGAAACACCATATATTTT. Its protein is CASSGGQTQAGNTIYF.

This clone was picked up one time. The chain combines TRBV30 with TRBJ2-4, with 8 nucleotides matching TRBD1. The CDR3 is made up of 15 amino acids. Losses at the gene ends were 5 bases for V and 1 base for J; bases not matched to a gene: 7. Germline loops: CDR1 GTSNPN, CDR2 SVGIG (reference sequence). Here the CDR3 reads CAWDRDRTAKNIQYF. In DNA form, the CDR3 reads TGTGCCTGGGACCGGGACAGGACGGCCAAAAACATTCAGTACTTC.

CDR3 bases: TGCGCCAGCAGCTTGGAGACTAGGCCGTGGAATGAGCAGTTCTTC. Encoded protein: CASSLETRPWNEQFF. The rearrangement joins TRBV5-1 to TRBJ2-1, with D perhaps matching TRBD2 (6 bases). Germline lookup yields CDR1 SGHRS and CDR2 YFSETQ. The ends were cut back, 0 bases at V and 7 bases at J, with 14 bases in the middle. The CDR3 has 15 amino acids.

The V gene is TRBV19, the J gene TRBJ2-2, with 8 positions matching TRBD2. After removal of 2 bases from V and 5 bases from J, the junction contained 10 bases not matched to a gene. The CDR3 totals 17 residues. CDR1 and CDR2 (germline): LNHDA, SQIVND (reference sequence). CDR3 nucleotides: TGTGCCAGTAGTATATGGCTCGGGAGGGCCGGGACCGGGGAGCTGTTTTTT. It translates to CASSIWLGRAGTGELFF. Full variable domain (remainder filled in from reference TRBV19 and TRBJ2-2): DGGITQSPKYLFRKEGQNVTLSCEQNLNHDAMYWYRQDPGQGLRLIYYSQIVNDFQKGDIAEGYSVSREKKESFPLTVTSAQKNPTAFYLCASSIWLGRAGTGELFFGEGSRLTVL.

The genes are TRBV19 and TRBJ2-7, with D maybe TRBD1 (5 bases). Trimming pared 7 bases from V and 2 bases from J, leaving 15 bases between. CDR3 length equals 14 residues. In germline, CDR1 is LNHDA, CDR2 SQIVND (reference sequence). CDR3 sequence reads: CASTQDTFTYEQYF. CDR3 coding DNA: TGTGCCAGTACCCAGGACACCTTTACCTACGAGCAGTACTTC.

The chain uses TRBV4-2 and TRBJ1-6; D gene uncertain. The V and J ends lost 1 base and 4 bases respectively, with 17 bases between them. The CDR3 extends over 18 amino acids. Germline CDR1 and CDR2: LGHNA and YNFKEQ. CDR3 nucleotides: TGTGCCAGCAGCCAAGCTCTTGGGCCCGGAGGGTATAATTCACCCCTCCACTTT. This sequence encodes CASSQALGPGGYNSPLHF.

The chain links TRBV7-3 to TRBJ1-1; D is ambiguous. Germline V gives CDR1 SGHTA, CDR2 FQGTGA. The length of the CDR3 is 15 residues. V shed 5 bases and J shed 1 base, with 14 bases lying between them. The CDR3 is CASSPGSTQNTEAFF. The DNA for the CDR3 is TGTGCCAGCAGCCCCGGTTCTACCCAGAACACTGAAGCTTTCTTT.

The V call is TRBV7-8, the J call TRBJ2-7; 11 positions agree with TRBD2. After removal of 4 bases from V and 4 bases from J, the junction contained 6 bases not matched to a gene. There are 15 residues in the CDR3. Germline loops: CDR1 SGHVS, CDR2 FQNEAQ. The CDR3 loop reads CASSSQTSGEYEQYF. In DNA, the CDR3 is TGTGCCAGCAGCTCGCAGACTAGCGGGGAGTACGAGCAGTACTTC.

This chain links TRBV19 with TRBJ2-7; no reliable D call. This CDR3 has 13 amino acids. The V gene lost 3 bases and the J gene lost 2 bases, with 8 bases spanning the gap. Germline V lookup: CDR1 LNHDA, CDR2 SQIVND (reference sequence). The CDR3 spells CASSIGGTYEQYF. The CDR3, as DNA: TGTGCCAGTAGTATTGGCGGAACCTACGAGCAGTACTTC.

V is TRBV7-8 and J is TRBJ2-1; D perhaps matches TRBD2 (7 bases). This CDR3 has 18 amino acids. V lost 0 bases and J 2 bases, leaving 17 bases between the germline ends. CDR1 and CDR2 from the germline V gene are SGHVS and FQNEAQ. CDR3 region: CASSLAVFEGGPYNEQFF. The DNA of the CDR3 is TGTGCCAGCAGCTTAGCGGTATTCGAGGGGGGGCCCTACAATGAGCAGTTCTTC.

This rearrangement joins TRBV18 to TRBJ1-2, with 7 bases aligning to TRBD1. Per germline, CDR1 KGHSH and CDR2 LQKENI. CDR3 length: 14 amino acids. J gave up 5 bases and V 6 bases, and 9 bases lay outside the gene matches. The CDR3: CASSLSGTDYGYTF. The CDR3 nucleotides read TGTGCCAGCTCGCTGTCCGGGACAGATTATGGCTACACCTTC. Full variable domain (remainder filled in from reference TRBV18 and TRBJ1-2): NAGVMQNPRHLVRRRGQEARLRCSPMKGHSHVYWYRQLPEEGLKFMVYLQKENIIDESGMPKERFSAEFPKEGPSILRIQQVVRGDSAAYFCASSLSGTDYGYTFGSGTRLTVV.

V gene TRBV30 combines with J gene TRBJ2-7, with D hard to call. Looked up from germline, CDR1 is GTSNPN and CDR2 is SVGIG (reference sequence). Trimming removed 2 bases from V and 1 base from J, with 6 bases in between. CDR3 length: 12 amino acids. The CDR3 protein is CAWSPRSYEQYF. The CDR3 DNA reads TGTGCCTGGAGTCCGCGGTCCTACGAGCAGTACTTC.

CDR3 in amino acids: CASSSKRDRGLAGGETQYF. The CDR3 bases are TGTGCCAGCAGCTCCAAGCGGGACAGGGGGCTTGCGGGCGGGGAGACCCAGTACTTC. The V and J genes are TRBV5-6 and TRBJ2-5, with 12 bases matching TRBD1. This CDR3 comprises 19 residues. Germline CDR1 is SGHDT and CDR2 is YYEEEE. The V gene end was trimmed by 3 bases and the J gene end by 5 bases; junction bases not matched to a gene: 17.

The chain employs TRBV7-3 and TRBJ1-1, with unresolved D. Germline V gene lookup returns CDR1 SGHTA and CDR2 FQGTGA. The V gene lost 6 bases and the J gene lost 8 bases, with 16 bases spanning the gap. The CDR3 is 13 amino acids. CDR3 residues: CASSSRREGEAFF. DNA of the CDR3: TGTGCCAGCAGTTCTCGTAGGGAGGGAGAAGCTTTCTTT.

V gene TRBV5-3 combines with J gene TRBJ2-1, with 14 bases fitting TRBD2. TRBV5-3 is given ORF status, its function remaining uncertain. The V segment lost 3 bases and the J segment 6 bases; nucleotides outside the gene matches: 5. The CDR3 totals 16 residues. CDR3 sequence (DNA): TGTGCCAGAAGCTGGGGACTAGCGGGAGCCGGCAATGAGCAGTTCTTC. Protein product: CARSWGLAGAGNEQFF.

The chain couples TRBV5-1 to TRBJ2-1; 7 bases agree with TRBD2. CDR3 length: 16 amino acids. Trimming removed 0 bases from V and 6 bases from J; junction bases left unmatched: 9. Germline V CDR1 and CDR2: SGHRS, YFSETQ. Here the CDR3 DNA reads TGCGCCAGCAGCTTGGTTTGGGCTAGCGGTTTCAATGAGCAGTTCTTC. This translates into CASSLVWASGFNEQFF.

This clone was seen only once. This chain joins TRBV19 and TRBJ1-5; D gene uncertain. V was clipped by 7 bases and J by 1 base, with 14 bases between them. The CDR3 contains 15 residues. Germline CDR1 is LNHDA and CDR2 is SQIVND (reference sequence). CDR3 protein: CASNKEVFSNQPQHF. The CDR3 bases are TGTGCCAGTAATAAGGAGGTGTTCAGCAATCAGCCCCAGCATTTT.

In this sample, this clone turned up a few times. The chain recombines TRBV19 with TRBJ1-5; maybe TRBD1 (6 bases). Germline CDR1 LNHDA, CDR2 SQIVND (reference sequence). Trimming cost V 3 bases and J 1 base, with 19 bases left between them. CDR3 length: 18 amino acids. CDR3 nucleotides: TGTGCCAGTAGTATTCTCAGGGGCAATATAGTGAGCAATCAGCCCCAGCATTTT. Protein sequence: CASSILRGNIVSNQPQHF.

The genes are TRBV5-1 and TRBJ1-1, with 10 nucleotides matching TRBD1. The CDR3 is 16 residues long. The V gene's germline CDR1 is SGHRS and CDR2 YFSETQ. With V trimmed by 3 bases and J by 2 bases, 7 bases remained unmatched. CDR3 coding DNA: TGCGCCAGCAGCTGGGCCGGGACAGGGGCCAACACTGAAGCTTTCTTT. It translates to CASSWAGTGANTEAFF.

V is TRBV7-2 and J is TRBJ2-1; D unresolved. V was cut by 5 bases and J by 4 bases, with 15 bases left in between. Germline V gene data show CDR1 as SGHTA and CDR2 as FQGNSA. The CDR3 is made up of 15 amino acids. The CDR3 DNA reads as TGTGCCAGCAGCCTCTTCCCCCGTCCGTACAATGAGCAGTTCTTC. It specifies CASSLFPRPYNEQFF.

V is TRBV5-1 and J is TRBJ1-2; D uncertain. V was pared by 0 bases and J by 4 bases, with 10 bases between. This CDR3 spans 14 amino acids. Per germline, CDR1 SGHRS and CDR2 YFSETQ. The CDR3 region has the DNA TGCGCCAGCAGCTTGGAAGTACGCGTCTATGGCTACACCTTC. Translation gives CASSLEVRVYGYTF.

J is TRBJ2-5 and V is TRBV29-1; D unresolved. Germline lookup yields CDR1 SQVTM and CDR2 ANQGSEA. V dropped 7 bases and J dropped 2 bases, with 8 bases sitting between them. The CDR3 contains 11 residues. CDR3 sequence (DNA): TGCAGCGGCGGTTTACAAGAGACCCAGTACTTC. Amino acid sequence: CSGGLQETQYF.

The chain uses TRBV5-1 and TRBJ2-6, with D hard to call. This CDR3 is built from 16 residues. Per germline, CDR1 SGHRS and CDR2 YFSETQ. Trimming removed 3 bases at V and 0 bases at J, with 10 bases between. This chain's CDR3 is CASSSGLNSGANVLTF. The CDR3 DNA follows: TGCGCCAGCAGCTCGGGTTTAAACTCTGGGGCCAACGTCCTGACTTTC.

The genes are TRBV27 and TRBJ2-3; 15 nucleotides align to TRBD2. The CDR3 loop spans 17 amino acids. In germline, CDR1 is MNHEY, CDR2 SMNVEV (reference sequence). Germline trimming cut 5 bases from V and 5 bases from J; bases unmatched to any gene: 8. The CDR3 bases are TGTGCCAGCAGTCTGTGGACTAGCGGGAGGGGGATAGATACGCAGTATTTT. It codes for CASSLWTSGRGIDTQYF.

The CDR3 region is CASSQNKGQGNYGYTF. In DNA form, the CDR3 reads TGCGCCAGCAGCCAAAATAAGGGACAGGGTAACTATGGCTACACCTTC. The gene calls are TRBV4-1 and TRBJ1-2; 9 bases line up with TRBD1. The CDR3 covers 16 residues. J gave up 1 base and V 2 bases, and 5 bases lay outside the gene matches. Germline V lookup: CDR1 MGHRA, CDR2 YSYEKL.